A selection of T cell receptor beta chains follows, all from one sample in a study of cytomegalovirus exposure and HLA in healthy donors. Using immunoSEQ multiplex PCR, the repertoire was profiled, and TCRdb retains in-frame clones only, with some absent. Among 110,000 or so clones listed, 76% were seen once. The sample consisted of PBMCs. The receptors were sampled from a man between 35 and 55 years old in good health and CMV-seropositive. Both conserved end residues are part of each CDR3. A D gene is named only where the DNA matches it firmly. Size is stated for part of the rows, as once, few or many counts, or as a class when the clone is expanded.

v_gene	j_gene	d_gene	abundance	CDR3nt	CDR3aa
TRBV9	TRBJ1-1	.	.	TGTGCCAGCAGCACACAGGGGAACACTGAAGCTTTCTTT	CASSTQGNTEAFF
TRBV6-6	TRBJ1-2	.	.	TGTGCCAGCAGCGACAGTCTCTATGGCTACACCTTC	CASSDSLYGYTF
TRBV5-4	TRBJ1-3	.	.	TGTGCCAGCAGCCTCCCCGGGACTGCTGTCTCTGGAAACACCATATATTTT	CASSLPGTAVSGNTIYF
TRBV29-1	TRBJ2-5	.	.	TGCAGCGTGGCGGGGCTTATTTTGGGGGAGACCCAGTACTTC	CSVAGLILGETQYF
TRBV5-1	TRBJ2-5	TRBD1	.	TGCGCCAGCAGTTATAAGACAGGGCGAGAGACCCAGTACTTC	CASSYKTGRETQYF
TRBV9	TRBJ1-3	.	.	TGTGCCAGCAGCGTAGCTGGGGCCTACTCTGGAAACACCATATATTTT	CASSVAGAYSGNTIYF
TRBV7-2	TRBJ2-7	TRBD1	.	TGTGCCAGCAGCTTAGCTAGGACAGGGGGATCCTACGAGCAGTACTTC	CASSLARTGGSYEQYF
TRBV6-1	TRBJ2-1	TRBD2	.	TGTGCCAGCAGTGAAACTAGCGGGAGGTACAATGAGCAGTTCTTC	CASSETSGRYNEQFF
TRBV11-3	TRBJ2-1	.	.	TGTGCCAGCTTGGAGCGAAGGCACAATGAGCAGTTCTTC	CASLERRHNEQFF
TRBV7-2	TRBJ2-7	TRBD1	.	TGTGCCAGCAGCTACGGGACAGGGGTCTACGAGCAGTACTTC	CASSYGTGVYEQYF
TRBV30	TRBJ1-1	TRBD1	.	TGTGCCTGGAGACGGGACAGGGGGAACACTGAAGCTTTCTTT	CAWRRDRGNTEAFF
TRBV6-5	TRBJ2-7	TRBD1	.	TGTGCCAGCAGTTACTCAAGAGGGGGCCGCGAGCAGTACTTC	CASSYSRGGREQYF
TRBV18	TRBJ2-1	.	once	TGTGCCAGCTCGAGGGACAATGAGCAGTTCTTC	CASSRDNEQFF